This T cell receptor beta chain is drawn from a study of identical twins. Points from the study as a whole: The study found weaker excess twin sharing in beta out-of-frame sequences. There was an excess of low generation probability in the out-of-frame alpha sequences that twins shared.

This clonotype occurred many times. The antigen remains undetermined. From germline, CDR1 is SGHKS and CDR2 YYEKEE (reference sequence). V lost 3 bases, J lost 1 base, and 2 bases stayed unmatched. The CDR3 length is 15 residues. TCRdb redid the calling of the 5' RACE reads with MiXCR, one entry per CDR3 protein. The repertoire holds about 690,000 distinct CDR3 sequences, with over 5% as singletons. Every one of the donors was a healthy Caucasian. Material: naive T cells sorted from blood. This chain links TRBV5-5 with TRBJ2-3, with 10 bases lining up with TRBD1. This TCR was recovered from a man aged 18 to 29 in good health. CDR3 in DNA: TGTGCCAGCAGCTGGGACAGGGGCGGCACAGATACGCAGTATTTT. Translating gives CASSWDRGGTDTQYF.